These 25 T cell receptor beta chains were all obtained from the same sample, sequenced in a study of metastatic and nonmetastatic thyroid tumors. Thyroid surgery took place with no prior treatment in any patient. TCRdb recomputed clones from the PCR reads via MiXCR. Found here are some 19,000 clones, about a quarter of them singletons; the top ten hold less than 4%. Sequencing input: blood. The receptors stem from a male donor with papillary thyroid cancer or a benign thyroid nodule (not recorded which). Some clones in this sample may be carry-over from other donors' samples.

The chain couples TRBV20-1 to TRBJ2-5, with D uncertain. Trimming removed 2 bases from V and 5 bases from J, with 15 bases in between. Germline V CDR1 and CDR2: DFQATT, SNEGSKA (reference sequence). The CDR3 runs 14 residues. CDR3 in DNA: TGCAGTGCTAGAATTGGGAACCAAGGGGAGACCCAGTACTTC. This translates into CSARIGNQGETQYF.

This clone is medium-sized (0.01 to 0.1%) by share. The chain recombines TRBV30 with TRBJ1-3; D uncertain. Trimming took off 7 bases at V and 1 base at J, with 8 bases between the two ends. The CDR3 extends over 12 amino acids. Germline V gives CDR1 GTSNPN, CDR2 SVGIG (reference sequence). Here the CDR3 DNA reads TGTGCCTTGGGATTTTCTGGAAACACCATATATTTT. Protein product: CALGFSGNTIYF.

V and J are TRBV5-1 and TRBJ2-2, with D perhaps matching TRBD2 (6 bases). The CDR3 runs to 16 residues. V dropped 4 bases and J dropped 10 bases, with 23 bases sitting between them. Looked up from germline, CDR1 is SGHRS and CDR2 is YFSETQ. The CDR3 reads CASSLDEAGHPAELFF. CDR3 sequence (DNA): TGCGCCAGCAGCCTGGATGAGGCGGGGCACCCCGCGGAGCTGTTTTTT.

This clone was seen more than once but under ten times. V and J are TRBV20-1 and TRBJ1-2; D gene ambiguous. The CDR3 runs 14 residues. Germline CDR1 DFQATT, CDR2 SNEGSKA (reference sequence). Between the trimmed V and J ends, which lost 6 bases and 5 bases, there was a span of 19 bases. CDR3: CSAPEPAGRYGYTF. The DNA of the CDR3 is TGCAGTGCCCCGGAACCCGCGGGCAGGTATGGCTACACCTTC.

This clone is termed medium-sized. The CDR3 loop reads CSAQEEGTASNQPQHF. DNA of the CDR3: TGCAGTGCCCAAGAGGAGGGGACAGCGAGCAATCAGCCCCAGCATTTT. V is TRBV20-1 and J is TRBJ1-5; 7 bases agree with TRBD1. V gave up 6 bases and J gave up 1 base; unmatched junction bases: 12. The CDR3 length is 16 residues. Germline lookup yields CDR1 DFQATT and CDR2 SNEGSKA (reference sequence).

The chain uses TRBV20-1 and TRBJ2-7; TRBD1 aligns across 10 bases. There are 15 residues in the CDR3. Germline CDR1 is DFQATT and CDR2 is SNEGSKA (reference sequence). Germline trimming cut 7 bases from V and 7 bases from J; bases unmatched to any gene: 16. CDR3: CSVLPSGTGVGEQYF. The CDR3 DNA is TGCAGTGTTCTCCCATCCGGGACAGGGGTGGGTGAGCAGTACTTC.

Points on this clone: A junction end diverges from the germline sequence, so it may reflect a read error. V usage is TRBV7-7 and J usage is TRBJ2-1; the match to TRBD2 covers 13 bases. CDR3 length: 15 residues. In germline, CDR1 is SSHAT, CDR2 FNYEAQ (reference sequence). Here the CDR3 DNA reads TGTGCTAGCAGCCTGGGACTAGCGGGATACAATGAGCAGTTCTTC. It yields the protein CASSLGLAGYNEQFF.

There are a few counts of this clone. The chain links TRBV2 to TRBJ2-7, with 9 bases identical to TRBD1. The CDR3 sequence is 14 residues long. Germline values: CDR1 SNHLY, CDR2 FYNNEI. Trimming at V came to 9 bases and at J to 4 bases, leaving 10 bases not matched to a gene. The CDR3 spells CASVGDRVRYEQYF. DNA for the CDR3: TGTGCCAGTGTGGGGGACAGGGTACGGTACGAGCAGTACTTC.

By frequency in the sample, this clone is medium-sized. This sequence joins TRBV7-2 and TRBJ2-1; D unresolved. The V end was cut by 3 bases, the J end by 3 bases, with 0 bases between. CDR3 size: 11 residues. Germline V gene lookup returns CDR1 SGHTA and CDR2 FQGNSA. The CDR3 protein is CASSFYNEQFF. CDR3 nucleotide sequence: TGTGCCAGCAGCTTCTACAATGAGCAGTTCTTC.

The sample holds a few counts of this clone. The gene calls are TRBV6-6 and TRBJ1-2, with TRBD1 matching 8 bases. Losses at the gene ends were 2 bases for V and 6 bases for J; bases not matched to a gene: 11. In germline, CDR1 is MNHNY, CDR2 SVGAGI (reference sequence). The CDR3 is 16 residues long. This chain's CDR3 is CASSYLGPGGFDGYTF. CDR3 nucleotides: TGTGCCAGCAGTTACCTTGGCCCAGGGGGCTTCGATGGCTACACCTTC.

CDR3 in DNA: TGCAGTGCTAGTGCAGGAGAAAACTATGGCTACACCTTC. Encoded protein: CSASAGENYGYTF. The V call is TRBV20-1, the J call TRBJ1-2, with D unclear. Germline assignment: CDR1 DFQATT and CDR2 SNEGSKA (reference sequence). The CDR3 has 13 amino acids. Trimming cost V 3 bases and J 2 bases, with 10 bases left between them.

This clone was observed many times. The gene calls are TRBV10-1 and TRBJ2-2; 9 bases fit TRBD2. The CDR3 runs to 19 residues. Germline CDR1 reads WNHNN; CDR2 reads SYGVQD (reference sequence). V gave up 0 bases and J gave up 0 bases; unmatched junction bases: 8. The CDR3 DNA reads as TGCGCCAGCAGTGAGTCGCTTGTAGCGGGGGCCACGAACACCGGGGAGCTGTTTTTT. Translated, it gives CASSESLVAGATNTGELFF.

This clone has only a few counts. This chain connects TRBV6-5 to TRBJ1-1; D is perhaps TRBD1 (5 bases). The germline gives CDR1 MNHEY, CDR2 SVGAGI. Trimming shortened V by 0 bases and J by 1 base, and 6 bases separated the two germline ends. This CDR3 is built from 14 residues. The CDR3 DNA follows: TGTGCCAGCAGTTACTCGGGGCGGAACACTGAAGCTTTCTTT. It is translated as CASSYSGRNTEAFF.

V gene TRBV20-1 combines with J gene TRBJ1-6; tentatively, D is TRBD1 (6 bases). Germline V gene lookup returns CDR1 DFQATT and CDR2 SNEGSKA (reference sequence). V dropped 3 bases and J dropped 0 bases, with 12 bases sitting between them. The CDR3 length is 16 residues. The CDR3 coding sequence is TGCAGTGCTAGCGGGACACTTAGCTCCTATAATTCACCCCTCCACTTT. Protein sequence: CSASGTLSSYNSPLHF.

This clone was counted between two and nine times. The V and J genes are TRBV6-1 and TRBJ1-6, with 8 bases identical to TRBD1. The junction had 13 bases not matched to a gene; V was cut back by 5 bases and J by 13 bases. The CDR3 runs 15 residues. CDR1 and CDR2 from the germline V gene are MNHNS and SASEGT. The CDR3 protein is CASSKSDRVLSPLHF. CDR3 DNA sequence: TGTGCCAGCAGTAAATCGGACAGGGTATTATCTCCCCTCCACTTT.

The chain links TRBV6-1 to TRBJ2-2; D unresolved. V was shortened by 3 bases and J by 1 base, with 6 bases between the two germline ends. Germline CDR1 and CDR2: MNHNS and SASEGT. This CDR3 contains 14 residues. DNA of the CDR3: TGTGCCAGCAGTGAGCCAGGGAACACCGGGGAGCTGTTTTTT. This gives the protein CASSEPGNTGELFF.

This clone was detected many times. V gene TRBV19 combines with J gene TRBJ2-1; TRBD1 matches 7 bases. Germline values: CDR1 LNHDA, CDR2 SQIVND (reference sequence). Trimming removed 6 bases from V and 5 bases from J; junction bases left unmatched: 13. This CDR3 is built from 16 residues. CDR3 protein: CASRNKATGWNNEQFF. As DNA, the CDR3 is TGTGCCAGTAGAAATAAGGCGACAGGGTGGAACAATGAGCAGTTCTTC.

This sequence joins TRBV10-3 and TRBJ2-2; D unresolved. The germline CDR1 and CDR2 sequences are ENHRY and SYGVKD. V dropped 10 bases and J dropped 6 bases, with 9 bases sitting between them. CDR3 length: 11 amino acids. CDR3 sequence reads: CATKHSGELFF. As DNA, the CDR3 is TGTGCCACGAAACATTCCGGGGAGCTGTTTTTT.

By sample share, this clone is medium-sized (0.01 to 0.1%). This chain connects TRBV7-2 to TRBJ2-3; 7 positions match TRBD1. The V segment lost 7 bases and the J segment 0 bases; nucleotides outside the gene matches: 4. The germline CDR1 and CDR2 sequences are SGHTA and FQGNSA. The CDR3 is made up of 14 amino acids. CDR3 loop: CASTGTVSTDTQYF. The CDR3 DNA follows: TGTGCCAGCACGGGGACAGTTAGCACAGATACGCAGTATTTT.

This clone is medium-sized (0.01 to 0.1%). This rearrangement joins TRBV4-1 to TRBJ2-7, with D hard to call. The CDR3 totals 16 residues. V was pared by 0 bases and J by 1 base, with 13 bases between. Germline V gene sequence: CDR1 MGHRA, CDR2 YSYEKL. The CDR3 sequence is CASSQDLAVRSYEQYF. The CDR3 bases are TGCGCCAGCAGCCAAGATTTGGCAGTGAGATCCTACGAGCAGTACTTC.

In its sample, this clone was seen many times. Possible read error: a much larger clone is one base away. The chain recombines TRBV6-2 or TRBV6-3 with TRBJ1-4; 7 bases agree with TRBD1. The CDR3 has 13 residues. Germline assignment: CDR1 MNHEY and CDR2 SVGEGT. Unmatched junction bases numbered 5, after V lost 11 bases and J lost 2 bases. The CDR3 sequence: CACLDRTNEKLFF. DNA of the CDR3: TGTGCCTGCCTGGACAGGACTAATGAAAAACTGTTTTTT.

The J gene is TRBJ1-5, the V gene TRBV20-1; 8 bases match TRBD1. The CDR3 covers 13 residues. V gave up 0 bases and J gave up 10 bases; unmatched junction bases: 5. From germline, CDR1 is DFQATT and CDR2 SNEGSKA (reference sequence). The chain's CDR3 is CSARDGTGQPQHF. The CDR3 coding sequence is TGCAGTGCTAGAGATGGGACAGGACAACCCCAGCATTTT.

V is TRBV11-2 and J is TRBJ2-1; 7 positions match TRBD2. Losses at the gene ends were 5 bases for V and 6 bases for J; bases not matched to a gene: 7. Looked up from germline, CDR1 is SGHAT and CDR2 is FQNNGV. The CDR3 has 14 residues. The CDR3, as DNA: TGTGCCAGCAGCCCAACCCCGGGGGGCAATGAGCAGTTCTTC. Its translation is CASSPTPGGNEQFF.

V is TRBV4-1 and J is TRBJ2-7; D gene uncertain. The CDR3 contains 16 residues. Germline CDR1 is MGHRA and CDR2 is YSYEKL. Trimming removed 0 bases from V and 7 bases from J, with 19 bases in between. CDR3 sequence: CASSQEVAQNPREQYF. The CDR3 region has the DNA TGCGCCAGCAGCCAAGAGGTGGCGCAGAACCCGCGGGAGCAGTACTTC.

This clone was counted a few times. The genes are TRBV6-1 and TRBJ2-2; 9 positions match TRBD1. The germline gives CDR1 MNHNS, CDR2 SASEGT. Trimming took 6 bases from V and 4 from J; bases not matched to a gene: 9. The CDR3 is 16 residues long. DNA for the CDR3: TGTGCCAGCAGCAAAACAGGGGGCGCAGGCACCGGGGAGCTGTTTTTT. As protein: CASSKTGGAGTGELFF.